These T cell receptor beta chains were read from a single sample in a study of CD8 T cells in ankylosing spondylitis. TCRdb independently ran MiXCR on the 5' RACE reads; one entry per CDR3 protein. The table has about 540,000 distinct CDR3 sequences, 10% to 15% seen once; the top ten hold 6.8%. The sequencing input was blood, either unsorted or a sorted T cell fraction (not recorded which). Receptors originate from a male donor with ankylosing spondylitis. The CDR3 runs from the conserved cysteine through the conserved F or W. A D gene is named only where the DNA matches it firmly. Only some rows state a clone size, as once, few, many or a class for expanded clones.

V,J,size,D,CDR3,DNA
TRBV27,TRBJ2-6,few,TRBD1,CASSPRGPGANVLTF,TGTGCCAGCAGTCCAAGGGGGCCCGGGGCCAACGTCCTGACTTTC
TRBV7-8,TRBJ2-7,many,TRBD1,CASSPRTGSSYEQYF,TGTGCCAGCAGCCCCCGGACAGGGAGCTCCTACGAGCAGTACTTC
TRBV12-3/TRBV12-4,TRBJ1-3,many,-,CASSLVAEAGNTIYF,TGTGCCAGCAGTTTAGTCGCCGAAGCTGGAAACACCATATATTTT
TRBV11-2,TRBJ2-5,few,-,CASSFGPDGETQYF,TGTGCCAGCAGCTTCGGGCCGGACGGAGAGACCCAGTACTTC
TRBV20-1,TRBJ1-2,-,-,CSARDRGNYGYTF,TGCAGTGCTAGAGACAGGGGAAACTATGGCTACACCTTC
TRBV5-1,TRBJ2-1,many,-,CASSRIAETYNEQFF,TGCGCCAGCAGTAGAATAGCGGAGACCTACAATGAGCAGTTCTTC
TRBV20-1,TRBJ2-7,-,TRBD2,CSARDLSGGTYEQYF,TGCAGTGCTAGAGACCTTAGCGGGGGAACCTACGAGCAGTACTTC
TRBV2,TRBJ1-2,-,-,CASTGLPGGGYTF,TGTGCCAGCACAGGTCTCCCGGGGGGGGGCTACACCTTC
TRBV28,TRBJ2-2,few,-,CASSLQTTGELFF,TGTGCCAGCAGTTTGCAAACAACCGGGGAGCTGTTTTTT
TRBV7-2,TRBJ2-5,-,-,CASSLGPIETQYF,TGTGCCAGCAGCCTAGGGCCCATCGAGACCCAGTACTTC
TRBV20-1,TRBJ1-5,few,-,CSAGPDDQPQHF,TGCAGTGCTGGGCCCGACGATCAGCCCCAGCATTTT
TRBV14,TRBJ2-1,-,TRBD2,CASSRHPGTSGNNEQFF,TGTGCCAGCAGCCGACACCCCGGGACTAGCGGAAACAATGAGCAGTTCTTC
TRBV20-1,TRBJ1-1,-,TRBD1,CSARVTGDTEAFF,TGCAGTGCTAGGGTCACAGGGGACACTGAAGCTTTCTTT
TRBV25-1,TRBJ2-7,few,TRBD1,CASSEFGTGKNEQYF,TGTGCCAGCAGTGAATTCGGGACAGGGAAGAACGAGCAGTACTTC
TRBV5-1,TRBJ2-3,few,TRBD1,CASSFFQGATDTQYF,TGCGCCAGCAGCTTTTTCCAGGGGGCGACAGATACGCAGTATTTT
TRBV13,TRBJ1-3,-,-,CASSLKPGTAEGNTIYF,TGTGCCAGCAGCTTGAAACCCGGGACCGCCGAGGGAAACACCATATATTTT
TRBV4-2,TRBJ1-1,-,-,CASSQERGRTSEAFF,TGTGCCAGCAGCCAAGAACGGGGGAGAACTTCTGAAGCTTTCTTT
TRBV7-9,TRBJ1-2,-,-,CASSAGAGKNYGYTF,TGTGCCAGCAGCGCGGGAGCCGGCAAGAACTATGGCTACACCTTC
TRBV4-2,TRBJ1-1,-,-,CASSQDPGAGNTEAFF,TGTGCCAGCAGCCAAGATCCGGGGGCTGGGAACACTGAAGCTTTCTTT
TRBV20-1,TRBJ2-3,few,TRBD2,CSARDGLASGWTDTQYF,TGCAGTGCTAGAGATGGTTTGGCTAGCGGGTGGACAGATACGCAGTATTTT
TRBV20-1,TRBJ1-2,-,TRBD1,CSARQGAEYGYTF,TGCAGTGCTCGACAGGGGGCAGAATATGGCTACACCTTC
TRBV27,TRBJ1-4,-,-,CASSLSYTGNEKLFF,TGTGCCAGCAGTTTATCGTACACCGGTAATGAAAAACTGTTTTTT
TRBV24-1,TRBJ2-2,few,-,CATSDPGPGELFF,TGTGCCACCAGTGACCCTGGCCCTGGGGAGCTGTTTTTT
TRBV29-1,TRBJ1-2,-,-,CSVAIQGFDYGYTF,TGCAGCGTTGCCATACAGGGTTTCGACTATGGCTACACCTTC
TRBV15,TRBJ2-2,many,-,CATSGSGQGRGELFF,TGTGCCACCAGCGGTTCAGGGCAAGGTCGCGGGGAGCTGTTTTTT
TRBV7-9,TRBJ2-7,-,TRBD2,CASSHTTSGRFEQYF,TGTGCCAGCAGCCATACGACTAGCGGGAGATTCGAGCAGTACTTC